This T cell receptor beta chain appears in the sequencing data of a study of regulatory T cells in long-lasting Graves disease. The authors built TCR beta libraries using iRepertoire HTBI primers and Arm-PCR of CDR3 regions. Via MiXCR, TCRdb re-called the multiplex PCR reads, giving one row per CDR3 protein. The repertoire holds about 470,000 distinct CDR3 sequences, approximately 21% seen once, with around 7% in the top ten. As to time point: persistent/refractory GD, antithyroid drugs over 5 years with positive TRAb. Scientists built the TCR library using RNA that was extracted from PBMCs. The V end lost 8 bases, the J end lost 3 bases, and 19 bases lay between the germline ends. This CDR3 spans 16 amino acids. CDR1 is SGHVS, CDR2 FQNEAQ, per germline.

Sequencing used peripheral blood mononuclear cells (PBMCs), obtained when the disease was refractory, from a patient treated with antithyroid drugs. The TCR sequence derives from a female donor with Graves disease. The V gene is TRBV7-8, the J gene TRBJ1-4; D unresolved. In DNA, the CDR3 is TGTGCCAGCGCAGGCCCCCGGTTTTCCCCTAATGAAAAACTGTTTTTT. As protein: CASAGPRFSPNEKLFF.